These 6 T cell receptor beta chains were all obtained from the same sample, sequenced in a study of OX40 agonist ivuxolimab in advanced cancers. Libraries were prepared through the immunoSEQ multiplex PCR assay. As stored in TCRdb, this immuneACCESS dataset retains in-frame rearrangements with V and J assigned. A fraction of the clones does not appear; measured against another copy, unresolved V genes explain less than half of the discrepancy, and the remainder lacks a known reason. Across this sample there are some 100,000 clones, with 70% to 90% seen only once. Just under 2% of the sample is in the top ten clones. This sample comprised CD4+ or CD8+ T cells sorted from blood, obtained in a trial of the OX40 agonist ivuxolimab. All receptors derive from an adult with an advanced solid tumor such as melanoma, head and neck, liver or kidney cancer.

The chain uses TRBV5-5 and TRBJ2-7; D remains unclear. The CDR3 extends over 14 amino acids. V was shortened by 1 base and J by 2 bases, with 10 bases between the two germline ends. Germline values: CDR1 SGHKS, CDR2 YYEKEE (reference sequence). In nucleotides, the CDR3 is TGTGCCAGCAGCTTGACTGCGAGTACCTACGAGCAGTACTTC. This sequence encodes CASSLTASTYEQYF. Filled out from reference TRBV5-5 and TRBJ2-7, the complete variable domain reads DAGVTQSPTHLIKTRGQQVTLRCSPISGHKSVSWYQQVLGQGPQFIFQYYEKEERGRGNFPDRFSARQFPNYSSELNVNALLLGDSALYLCASSLTASTYEQYFGPGTRLTVT.

The chain is built from TRBV5-1 and TRBJ2-1, with D perhaps given as TRBD1 or TRBD2 (5 bases each). The V and J ends lost 6 bases and 3 bases respectively, with 19 bases between them. This CDR3 contains 16 residues. Germline-derived CDR1 and CDR2 are SGHRS and YFSETQ. CDR3 bases: TGCGCCAGCACCCAAGTGCCCGGGACCGGCTACAATGAGCAGTTCTTC. Translating it yields CASTQVPGTGYNEQFF.

There are a few counts of this clone. This chain's CDR3 is CASSFRASGSRKTQYF. CDR3 bases: TGTGCCAGCAGCTTTAGGGCTAGCGGGAGTCGAAAGACCCAGTACTTC. J is TRBJ2-5 and V is TRBV5-4, with TRBD2 matching over 10 bases. The germline CDR1 and CDR2 sequences are SGHNT and YYREEE (reference sequence). The V and J ends lost 2 bases and 6 bases, in that order; junction bases with no gene match: 10. This CDR3 spans 16 amino acids.

This clone appeared a single time. The chain combines TRBV13 with TRBJ2-6, with D perhaps TRBD1 (5 bases). Trimming took off 5 bases at V and 4 bases at J, with 15 bases between the two ends. CDR1 PRHDT and CDR2 FYEKMQ come from the germline V gene (reference sequence). The CDR3 spans 16 residues. The CDR3 nucleotides are TGTGCCAGCAGCAGGACATCAGGGTCAGGGGCCAACGTCCTGACTTTC. Translated: CASSRTSGSGANVLTF.

The V and J genes are TRBV5-1 and TRBJ2-7; D unclear. Germline CDR1 and CDR2: SGHRS and YFSETQ. CDR3 length equals 13 residues. Between the trimmed V and J ends, which lost 0 bases and 6 bases, there was a span of 10 bases. The CDR3 DNA reads TGCGCCAGCAGCTTGGGGGGAAGGGTCGAGCAGTACTTC. This codes for CASSLGGRVEQYF.

Concerning this clone: This sample includes further DNA sequences coding for the same CDR3. This rearrangement joins TRBV2 to TRBJ1-1, with TRBD1 as a possible D gene (5 bases). The germline V gene has CDR1 SNHLY and CDR2 FYNNEI. CDR3 length: 13 amino acids. V was trimmed by 3 bases and J by 0 bases, leaving 5 bases between them. In nucleotides, the CDR3 is TGTGCCAGCAGTGAGGGGGTGAACACTGAAGCTTTCTTT. Protein: CASSEGVNTEAFF. Filled out from reference TRBV2 and TRBJ1-1, the complete variable domain reads EPEVTQTPSHQVTQMGQEVILRCVPISNHLYFYWYRQILGQKVEFLVSFYNNEISEKSEIFDDQFSVERPDGSNFTLKIRSTKLEDSAMYFCASSEGVNTEAFFGQGTRLTVV.